Below, one T cell receptor beta chain is given with its context. The antigen is not known. Its ends do not fully match the called genes, so a read error is possible. Scientists amplified the TCR beta CDR3 regions from RNA transcripts. First-round RT-PCR employed HTBI primers, with a second-round multiplex PCR after it. TCRdb fed the multiplex PCR reads into MiXCR, producing one record per CDR3 protein. The sample gives hundreds of thousands of distinct CDR3 sequences, just over 40% of which show up once; roughly 3.5% is in the top ten. The data originate from a study of Graves' ophthalmopathy and Graves' hyperthyroidism. The study's findings and limits: Blood repertoires reportedly contained most expanded thyroid clonotypes above 0.001 frequency.

There are 14 residues in the CDR3. The germline V gene encodes CDR1 LGHNA and CDR2 YSLEER. Where ophthalmopathy was present, donors had moderate-to-severe activity, CAS ≥3, NOSPECS ≥4 and duration under 3 months. As the starting material, 9.5 to 10 ml of fresh peripheral blood yielded the PBMCs. This chain joins TRBV4-3 and TRBJ2-6; 9 positions match TRBD1. Source material: peripheral blood. The source is an adult man with Graves' ophthalmopathy. The CDR3 reads CASSPNRGPGSEAF. The CDR3 region has the DNA TGCGCCAGCAGCCCGAACAGGGGGCCCGGCTCTGAAGCTTTC.